Listed below are T cell receptor beta chains from one sample, sequenced in a study of human T cells and chemical hapten exposure. In TCRdb, the RACE reads were re-called with MiXCR into one record per CDR3 protein. This table holds more than 75,000 distinct CDR3 sequences, roughly 10% found once. Source: whole blood, taken in connection with sensitization to the hapten diphenylcyclopropenone (DPC). The receptors here all came from a young woman with alopecia areata. Some clones in this sample may be carry-over from other donors' samples. The CDR3 runs from the conserved cysteine through the conserved F or W. Each record gives: CDR3 DNA, CDR3 protein, clone size, V gene, D gene, J gene. The D gene is left open where the match is weak. Some rows have no size entry. The others give once, few or many, or a class for an expanded clone.

cdr3_nt: TGCGCCAGCAAGGAGTCGTACGAGCAGTACTTC
cdr3_aa: CASKESYEQYF
clone_size: many
v_call: TRBV5-1
d_call: .
j_call: TRBJ2-7

cdr3_nt: TGCAGTGCTAGAGATTGGCGGGAGAATGAGCAGTTCTTC
cdr3_aa: CSARDWRENEQFF
clone_size: many
v_call: TRBV20-1
d_call: TRBD2
j_call: TRBJ2-1

cdr3_nt: TGTGCCAGCAGTTACTTGGGGGGAGTGGATCAGCCCCAGCATTTT
cdr3_aa: CASSYLGGVDQPQHF
clone_size: .
v_call: TRBV6-6
d_call: .
j_call: TRBJ1-5

cdr3_nt: TGTGCCAGTAGTATAGCGTTGACAGGGTCAGATACGCAGTATTTT
cdr3_aa: CASSIALTGSDTQYF
clone_size: .
v_call: TRBV19
d_call: TRBD1
j_call: TRBJ2-3

cdr3_nt: TGTGCCAGCAGTTTAGTAGCTAGTGAGCAGTTCTTC
cdr3_aa: CASSLVASEQFF
clone_size: few
v_call: TRBV28
d_call: .
j_call: TRBJ2-1

cdr3_nt: TGTGCTAGTGGTCTAGCCGGGGACTTCTACACAGATACGCAGTATTTT
cdr3_aa: CASGLAGDFYTDTQYF
clone_size: few
v_call: TRBV12-5
d_call: .
j_call: TRBJ2-3

cdr3_nt: TGCAGCGTTGAAAGGCAGAAGAAAGAGACCCAGTACTTC
cdr3_aa: CSVERQKKETQYF
clone_size: many
v_call: TRBV29-1
d_call: .
j_call: TRBJ2-5

cdr3_nt: TGTGCCAGCAGCTTAGAACGCGAAAAACTGTTTTTT
cdr3_aa: CASSLEREKLFF
clone_size: few
v_call: TRBV7-2
d_call: .
j_call: TRBJ1-4

cdr3_nt: TGTGCCAGCAGTACAACCGGGTCCTACAATGAGCAGTTCTTC
cdr3_aa: CASSTTGSYNEQFF
clone_size: many
v_call: TRBV6-6
d_call: .
j_call: TRBJ2-1

cdr3_nt: TGCAGTGCTAGAGAGGCCCGTAGCGGGGGGTCCCGCCATTACCACAATGAGCAGTTCTTC
cdr3_aa: CSAREARSGGSRHYHNEQFF
clone_size: many
v_call: TRBV20-1
d_call: TRBD2
j_call: TRBJ2-1

cdr3_nt: TGTGCCAGCAGCTCTAGCGCAGATACGCAGTATTTT
cdr3_aa: CASSSSADTQYF
clone_size: many
v_call: TRBV7-2
d_call: .
j_call: TRBJ2-3

cdr3_nt: TGTGCCACCAGTGACGCCACAGGGAGCAGCACAGATACGCAGTATTTT
cdr3_aa: CATSDATGSSTDTQYF
clone_size: many
v_call: TRBV24-1
d_call: .
j_call: TRBJ2-3

cdr3_nt: TGTGCCAGCAGCTTGGTCGGCACCGGGGAGCTGTTTTTT
cdr3_aa: CASSLVGTGELFF
clone_size: many
v_call: TRBV5-6
d_call: .
j_call: TRBJ2-2

cdr3_nt: TGTGCCAGCAGCCAAGATGAAGGGTACACTGAAGCTTTCTTT
cdr3_aa: CASSQDEGYTEAFF
clone_size: many
v_call: TRBV3-1
d_call: .
j_call: TRBJ1-1

cdr3_nt: TGTGCCAGCAGCCCCTTTGGGCGGCCTGAAGCTTTCTTT
cdr3_aa: CASSPFGRPEAFF
clone_size: .
v_call: TRBV28
d_call: .
j_call: TRBJ1-1

cdr3_nt: TGTGCCAGCAAAGGAGACTCAGATACGCAGTATTTT
cdr3_aa: CASKGDSDTQYF
clone_size: .
v_call: TRBV2
d_call: .
j_call: TRBJ2-3

cdr3_nt: TGTGCCAGCAGCATCAGACAAACCGAATTTAACTATGGCTACACCTTC
cdr3_aa: CASSIRQTEFNYGYTF
clone_size: many
v_call: TRBV7-9
d_call: .
j_call: TRBJ1-2

cdr3_nt: TGCAGCGTTGACACTCCAGCGAGCACAGATACGCAGTATTTT
cdr3_aa: CSVDTPASTDTQYF
clone_size: .
v_call: TRBV29-1
d_call: .
j_call: TRBJ2-3

cdr3_nt: TGTGCCAGCAGCTCCCTCGTTAGCGGGAGCGATGAGCAGTTCTTC
cdr3_aa: CASSSLVSGSDEQFF
clone_size: many
v_call: TRBV11-2
d_call: TRBD2
j_call: TRBJ2-1

cdr3_nt: TGTGCCAGCAGCGCGGGCCGCTCCTACGAGCAGTACTTC
cdr3_aa: CASSAGRSYEQYF
clone_size: .
v_call: TRBV9
d_call: .
j_call: TRBJ2-7

cdr3_nt: TGCAGCGTCGGACAGCCTAATTCACCCCTCCACTTT
cdr3_aa: CSVGQPNSPLHF
clone_size: many
v_call: TRBV29-1
d_call: .
j_call: TRBJ1-6

cdr3_nt: TGTGCCAGCAGCTTAGCCGGCTACTCTGGGGCCAACGTCCTGACTTTC
cdr3_aa: CASSLAGYSGANVLTF
clone_size: many
v_call: TRBV7-9
d_call: .
j_call: TRBJ2-6

cdr3_nt: TGTGCCAGCAGTGAGGGACCCGGGAAAGTCGGCTATGGCTACACCTTC
cdr3_aa: CASSEGPGKVGYGYTF
clone_size: many
v_call: TRBV9
d_call: .
j_call: TRBJ1-2

cdr3_nt: TGCACCGCCTGGAGGGGCCCCGGGACTGAAGCTTTCTTT
cdr3_aa: CTAWRGPGTEAFF
clone_size: many
v_call: TRBV29-1
d_call: .
j_call: TRBJ1-1

cdr3_nt: TGTGCCAGTACCACCCTATTAGATAGCAATCAGCCCCAGCATTTT
cdr3_aa: CASTTLLDSNQPQHF
clone_size: .
v_call: TRBV2
d_call: .
j_call: TRBJ1-5

cdr3_nt: TGTGCCAGCAGCGTGTACGCCCTTTCCGAGCAGTACTTC
cdr3_aa: CASSVYALSEQYF
clone_size: .
v_call: TRBV9
d_call: .
j_call: TRBJ2-7

cdr3_nt: TGTGCCAGCAGTCTACAGGGGGCCGGCGGCTACACCTTC
cdr3_aa: CASSLQGAGGYTF
clone_size: few
v_call: TRBV6-6
d_call: TRBD1
j_call: TRBJ1-2

cdr3_nt: TGTGCCAGCAGCCAAGTAAAAAATCGGCGGTCCGGGGAGCTGTTTTTT
cdr3_aa: CASSQVKNRRSGELFF
clone_size: many
v_call: TRBV14
d_call: .
j_call: TRBJ2-2

cdr3_nt: TGTGCCAGCAGCCCCCGACAGGGCTACACCTTC
cdr3_aa: CASSPRQGYTF
clone_size: .
v_call: TRBV7-2
d_call: .
j_call: TRBJ1-2

cdr3_nt: TGCAGTACCCTGGGGACTAGCGGCTACGAGCAGTACTTC
cdr3_aa: CSTLGTSGYEQYF
clone_size: many
v_call: TRBV20-1
d_call: TRBD2
j_call: TRBJ2-7

cdr3_nt: TGTGCCAGCCGAGACAGGGGCGGGACAGATACGCAGTATTTT
cdr3_aa: CASRDRGGTDTQYF
clone_size: many
v_call: TRBV7-2
d_call: TRBD1
j_call: TRBJ2-3

cdr3_nt: TGTGCCAGCAGTTTGGGGGACGGTGAGAATGAGCAGTTCTTC
cdr3_aa: CASSLGDGENEQFF
clone_size: .
v_call: TRBV28
d_call: .
j_call: TRBJ2-1

cdr3_nt: TGTGCCACCCAATCTCGACAGGGGCCCTACGAGCAGTACTTC
cdr3_aa: CATQSRQGPYEQYF
clone_size: many
v_call: TRBV6-1
d_call: TRBD1
j_call: TRBJ2-7

cdr3_nt: TGTGCCAGCAGCTTAGCGTCCGGGACTGCGGACCCTTCCTACAATGAGCAGTTCTTC
cdr3_aa: CASSLASGTADPSYNEQFF
clone_size: many
v_call: TRBV7-6
d_call: .
j_call: TRBJ2-1

cdr3_nt: TGCAGGACAGGGGGCTCCCCCCTCGGGAACACTGAAGCTTTCTTT
cdr3_aa: CRTGGSPLGNTEAFF
clone_size: .
v_call: TRBV20-1
d_call: TRBD1
j_call: TRBJ1-1

cdr3_nt: TGTGCCAGCACCCTACGCCGGGACTCTGAAAACACCGGGGAGCTGTTTTTT
cdr3_aa: CASTLRRDSENTGELFF
clone_size: few
v_call: TRBV6-2/TRBV6-3
d_call: .
j_call: TRBJ2-2

cdr3_nt: TGCGCCAGCAGCCATCCCACAGACTCCTACGAGCAGTACTTC
cdr3_aa: CASSHPTDSYEQYF
clone_size: .
v_call: TRBV4-1
d_call: .
j_call: TRBJ2-7

cdr3_nt: TGTGCCAGCAGCTTTTGGGACAGGGACTACGAGCAGTACTTC
cdr3_aa: CASSFWDRDYEQYF
clone_size: many
v_call: TRBV5-4
d_call: TRBD1
j_call: TRBJ2-7

cdr3_nt: TGCAGTGCTGGGAGGCAGTCCTACGACGAGCAGTACTTC
cdr3_aa: CSAGRQSYDEQYF
clone_size: many
v_call: TRBV20-1
d_call: .
j_call: TRBJ2-7

cdr3_nt: TGTGCCAGCAGTTATCAAGATACGCAGTATTTT
cdr3_aa: CASSYQDTQYF
clone_size: .
v_call: TRBV6-2/TRBV6-3
d_call: .
j_call: TRBJ2-3

cdr3_nt: TGTGCCAGCAGTCCCACCACTGATCCTGGAAACACCATATATTTT
cdr3_aa: CASSPTTDPGNTIYF
clone_size: many
v_call: TRBV6-5
d_call: .
j_call: TRBJ1-3

cdr3_nt: TGCGCCAGCAGCCAAGATTCGTGGGGCTACACAGATACGCAGTATTTT
cdr3_aa: CASSQDSWGYTDTQYF
clone_size: many
v_call: TRBV4-3
d_call: .
j_call: TRBJ2-3

cdr3_nt: TGTGCCAGCAGTTCCCCCGCGGAGCAGTTCTTC
cdr3_aa: CASSSPAEQFF
clone_size: few
v_call: TRBV28
d_call: .
j_call: TRBJ2-1

cdr3_nt: TGCAGCGTTGAAGATAGGACTAGCGGAAACACCGGGGAGCTGTTTTTT
cdr3_aa: CSVEDRTSGNTGELFF
clone_size: many
v_call: TRBV29-1
d_call: TRBD2
j_call: TRBJ2-2

cdr3_nt: TGTGCCAGCAGCTCAATAACGGGACAGGGGACCTACGAGCAGTACTTC
cdr3_aa: CASSSITGQGTYEQYF
clone_size: few
v_call: TRBV11-3
d_call: TRBD1
j_call: TRBJ2-7

cdr3_nt: TGCGCCAGCAGCCAAGCCTCCAGTTCCGGGGAGCTGTTTTTT
cdr3_aa: CASSQASSSGELFF
clone_size: few
v_call: TRBV4-1
d_call: .
j_call: TRBJ2-2

cdr3_nt: TGTGCCACCAGCAGAGATTCGCCGGGCACCTACGAGCAGTACTTC
cdr3_aa: CATSRDSPGTYEQYF
clone_size: many
v_call: TRBV15
d_call: .
j_call: TRBJ2-7

cdr3_nt: TGCAGCGTTGGGGGGGCGGCTGAAGCTTTCTTT
cdr3_aa: CSVGGAAEAFF
clone_size: many
v_call: TRBV29-1
d_call: .
j_call: TRBJ1-1

cdr3_nt: TGTGCCAGCAGAGACAGTTTGTCCGCCGGGGAGCTGTTTTTT
cdr3_aa: CASRDSLSAGELFF
clone_size: many
v_call: TRBV6-2/TRBV6-3
d_call: .
j_call: TRBJ2-2

cdr3_nt: TGTGCCAGTAGTCCCCCTGGGATCGGGGAGCTGTTTTTT
cdr3_aa: CASSPPGIGELFF
clone_size: many
v_call: TRBV19
d_call: .
j_call: TRBJ2-2

cdr3_nt: TGTGCCAGCAGCTTCGCGGGGGCAAATGAGCAGTTCTTC
cdr3_aa: CASSFAGANEQFF
clone_size: many
v_call: TRBV7-3
d_call: .
j_call: TRBJ2-1

cdr3_nt: TGTGCCAGCAGGTCGACAGTTCTGAACACTGAAGCTTTCTTT
cdr3_aa: CASRSTVLNTEAFF
clone_size: many
v_call: TRBV12-3/TRBV12-4
d_call: .
j_call: TRBJ1-1

cdr3_nt: TGCAGTGCCACTCCCCCGACAGGGGACGGTCAGCCCCAGCATTTT
cdr3_aa: CSATPPTGDGQPQHF
clone_size: many
v_call: TRBV20-1
d_call: TRBD1
j_call: TRBJ1-5

cdr3_nt: TGCGCCAGCAGTGAGTCGACCGGGTGGTACGAATGGGAGCCCAATTTGCATCAGCCCCAGCATTTT
cdr3_aa: CASSESTGWYEWEPNLHQPQHF
clone_size: few
v_call: TRBV10-2
d_call: .
j_call: TRBJ1-5

cdr3_nt: TGTGCCAGCAGCCAACAGGGACACCCGAACACTGAAGCTTTCTTT
cdr3_aa: CASSQQGHPNTEAFF
clone_size: few
v_call: TRBV4-2
d_call: .
j_call: TRBJ1-1

cdr3_nt: TGCGCCAACGACCGGGACAGGGAGGTTGGTCAGCCCCAGCATTTT
cdr3_aa: CANDRDREVGQPQHF
clone_size: .
v_call: TRBV10-1
d_call: TRBD1
j_call: TRBJ1-5

cdr3_nt: TGTGCCAGCAGCTTAGCGGGGACAGGGATTAACAATGAGCAGTTCTTC
cdr3_aa: CASSLAGTGINNEQFF
clone_size: many
v_call: TRBV7-2
d_call: TRBD1
j_call: TRBJ2-1

cdr3_nt: TGTGCCAGCAGTACCCCCTTGTTGGGGTGGAACACTGAAGCTTTCTTT
cdr3_aa: CASSTPLLGWNTEAFF
clone_size: many
v_call: TRBV6-2/TRBV6-3
d_call: .
j_call: TRBJ1-1